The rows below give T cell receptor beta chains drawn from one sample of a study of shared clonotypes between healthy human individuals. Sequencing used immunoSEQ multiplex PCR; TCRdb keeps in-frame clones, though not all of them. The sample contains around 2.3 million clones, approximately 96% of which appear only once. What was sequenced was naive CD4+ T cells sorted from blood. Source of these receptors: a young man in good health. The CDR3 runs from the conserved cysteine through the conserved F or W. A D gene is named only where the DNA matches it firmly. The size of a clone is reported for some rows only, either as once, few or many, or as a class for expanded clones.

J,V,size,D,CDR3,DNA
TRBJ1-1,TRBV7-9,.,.,CASSQKGQGTEAFF,TGTGCCAGCAGCCAAAAGGGCCAGGGAACTGAAGCTTTCTTT
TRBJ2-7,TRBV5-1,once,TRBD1,CASSLAGQGTYEQYF,TGCGCCAGCAGCTTAGCGGGACAGGGTACCTACGAGCAGTACTTC
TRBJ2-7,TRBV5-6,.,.,CASSLGRANEQYF,TGTGCCAGCAGCTTGGGGAGGGCGAACGAGCAGTACTTC
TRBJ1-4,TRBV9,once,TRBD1,CASSVGTGGVLATNEKLFF,TGTGCCAGCAGCGTGGGGACAGGTGGGGTCCTTGCAACTAATGAAAAACTGTTTTTT
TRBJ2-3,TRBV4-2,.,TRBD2,CASSQESLAGGRDTQYF,TGTGCCAGCAGCCAAGAGTCGCTAGCGGGGGGAAGAGATACGCAGTATTTT
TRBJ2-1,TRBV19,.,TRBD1,CASSIDRARQFF,TGTGCCAGTAGTATCGACAGGGCCAGGCAGTTCTTC
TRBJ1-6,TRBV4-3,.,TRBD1,CASSQSTGGNSPLHF,TGCGCCAGCAGCCAATCGACAGGGGGTAATTCACCCCTCCACTTT
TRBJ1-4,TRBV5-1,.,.,CASSLGGTNEKLFF,TGCGCCAGCAGCTTGGGGGGAACTAATGAAAAACTGTTTTTT
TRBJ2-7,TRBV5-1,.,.,CASSAGLHYEQYF,TGCGCCAGCAGCGCGGGTCTCCACTACGAGCAGTACTTC
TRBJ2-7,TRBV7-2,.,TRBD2,CASSLTSVGPYEQYF,TGTGCCAGCAGCCTAACTAGCGTCGGACCCTACGAGCAGTACTTC
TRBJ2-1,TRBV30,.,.,CAWSAHGNEQFF,TGTGCCTGGAGTGCACATGGCAATGAGCAGTTCTTC
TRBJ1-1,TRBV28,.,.,CASSLGGGNTEAFF,TGTGCCAGCAGTTTAGGAGGTGGGAACACTGAAGCTTTCTTT
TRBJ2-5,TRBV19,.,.,CASSITGWETQYF,TGTGCCAGTAGTATCACAGGGTGGGAGACCCAGTACTTC